A selection of T cell receptor beta chains follows, all from one sample in a study of response to subunit inactivated influenza vaccine. TCRdb independently ran MiXCR on the RT-PCR reads; one entry per CDR3 protein. The profile shows a few hundred thousand distinct CDR3 sequences, roughly 11% of them singletons. Specimen: PBMCs from blood, collected roughly 45 days after vaccination. Receptors were obtained from a man aged 50 to 59 who received an inactivated influenza vaccine. CDR3s include the opening cysteine and the closing phenylalanine or tryptophan. The D gene is left open where the match is weak. Rows give clone size only sometimes, using once, few, many, or a class for an expanded clone.

j_call: TRBJ2-2
d_call: TRBD2
clone_size: -
v_call: TRBV12-3/TRBV12-4
cdr3_aa: CASSFRLAGVGELFF
cdr3_nt: TGTGCCAGCAGTTTTCGACTAGCGGGAGTCGGGGAGCTGTTTTTT

j_call: TRBJ2-7
d_call: -
clone_size: few
v_call: TRBV7-2
cdr3_aa: CASSQGPDTPYEQYF
cdr3_nt: TGTGCCAGCAGCCAGGGACCGGACACCCCCTACGAGCAGTACTTC

j_call: TRBJ2-1
d_call: TRBD2
clone_size: few
v_call: TRBV5-1
cdr3_aa: CASSPGGGGAYNEQFF
cdr3_nt: TGCGCCAGCAGCCCGGGAGGCGGGGGGGCGTACAATGAGCAGTTCTTC

j_call: TRBJ2-7
d_call: -
clone_size: -
v_call: TRBV4-1
cdr3_aa: CARSLSGRASYEQYF
cdr3_nt: TGCGCCAGGAGCCTATCCGGCAGGGCGTCCTACGAGCAGTACTTC

j_call: TRBJ2-1
d_call: -
clone_size: -
v_call: TRBV5-1
cdr3_aa: CASSLALAANEQFF
cdr3_nt: TGCGCCAGCAGCTTGGCTTTAGCGGCGAATGAGCAGTTCTTC

j_call: TRBJ2-2
d_call: -
clone_size: -
v_call: TRBV7-9
cdr3_aa: CASRASAGSNTGELFF
cdr3_nt: TGTGCCAGCAGGGCCTCCGCGGGTTCGAACACCGGGGAGCTGTTTTTT

j_call: TRBJ1-1
d_call: -
clone_size: -
v_call: TRBV6-2/TRBV6-3
cdr3_aa: CASSYRQGLNTEAFF
cdr3_nt: TGTGCCAGCAGTTACAGGCAGGGGTTGAACACTGAAGCTTTCTTT

j_call: TRBJ2-3
d_call: -
clone_size: few
v_call: TRBV7-6
cdr3_aa: CASSPLNRADTQYF
cdr3_nt: TGTGCCAGCAGCCCTCTAAACAGGGCGGATACGCAGTATTTT

j_call: TRBJ2-7
d_call: -
clone_size: -
v_call: TRBV11-2
cdr3_aa: CASSLVRTHEQYF
cdr3_nt: TGTGCCAGCAGCTTAGTTCGGACCCACGAGCAGTACTTC

j_call: TRBJ2-3
d_call: TRBD2
clone_size: once
v_call: TRBV7-2
cdr3_aa: CASSFAGGAGDTQYF
cdr3_nt: TGTGCCAGCAGCTTCGCGGGGGGGGCCGGAGATACGCAGTATTTT

j_call: TRBJ2-2
d_call: -
clone_size: -
v_call: TRBV3-1
cdr3_aa: CASSPGANWELFF
cdr3_nt: TGTGCCAGCAGTCCGGGAGCCAACTGGGAGCTGTTTTTT

j_call: TRBJ2-2
d_call: TRBD1
clone_size: many
v_call: TRBV5-6
cdr3_aa: CASSRPGQGSTGELFF
cdr3_nt: TGTGCCAGCAGCCGTCCGGGACAGGGTTCCACCGGGGAGCTGTTTTTT

j_call: TRBJ1-2
d_call: -
clone_size: many
v_call: TRBV12-3/TRBV12-4
cdr3_aa: CASSLGDGYTF
cdr3_nt: TGTGCCAGCAGTTTGGGGGATGGCTACACCTTC

j_call: TRBJ2-4
d_call: TRBD1
clone_size: few
v_call: TRBV12-3/TRBV12-4
cdr3_aa: CASSPQEGQGHFDIQYF
cdr3_nt: TGTGCCAGCAGCCCCCAGGAGGGACAGGGGCACTTTGACATTCAGTACTTC

j_call: TRBJ2-7
d_call: TRBD2
clone_size: many
v_call: TRBV7-8
cdr3_aa: CASSSVASGAYEQYF
cdr3_nt: TGTGCCAGCAGCTCAGTTGCTAGCGGAGCCTACGAGCAGTACTTC

j_call: TRBJ1-6
d_call: -
clone_size: many
v_call: TRBV4-3
cdr3_aa: CASSQDGGSNSPLHF
cdr3_nt: TGCGCCAGCAGCCAAGACGGGGGGAGTAATTCACCCCTCCACTTT

j_call: TRBJ2-5
d_call: -
clone_size: -
v_call: TRBV11-2
cdr3_aa: CASSLGARPSGYQETQYF
cdr3_nt: TGTGCCAGCAGCTTAGGGGCCAGGCCGTCCGGGTACCAAGAGACCCAGTACTTC

j_call: TRBJ1-1
d_call: -
clone_size: few
v_call: TRBV13
cdr3_aa: CASSLTRENTEAFF
cdr3_nt: TGTGCCAGCAGCTTAACACGAGAGAACACTGAAGCTTTCTTT

j_call: TRBJ2-7
d_call: -
clone_size: few
v_call: TRBV9
cdr3_aa: CASSADGRSYEQYF
cdr3_nt: TGTGCCAGCAGCGCGGACGGGAGATCCTACGAGCAGTACTTC

j_call: TRBJ1-5
d_call: -
clone_size: few
v_call: TRBV28
cdr3_aa: CASNSPLLQPQHF
cdr3_nt: TGTGCCAGCAACTCTCCACTCCTCCAGCCCCAGCATTTT

j_call: TRBJ1-5
d_call: -
clone_size: few
v_call: TRBV4-1
cdr3_aa: CASSPGRSDQPQHF
cdr3_nt: TGCGCCAGCAGCCCAGGGAGGAGTGATCAGCCCCAGCATTTT

j_call: TRBJ2-1
d_call: -
clone_size: few
v_call: TRBV4-3
cdr3_aa: CASSQDPGAGYNEQFF
cdr3_nt: TGCGCCAGCAGCCAAGATCCAGGGGCCGGCTACAATGAGCAGTTCTTC

j_call: TRBJ2-2
d_call: -
clone_size: many
v_call: TRBV6-2/TRBV6-3
cdr3_aa: CATQNREIRTGELFF
cdr3_nt: TGTGCCACCCAGAACCGGGAGATTCGGACCGGGGAGCTGTTTTTT

j_call: TRBJ1-1
d_call: TRBD1
clone_size: -
v_call: TRBV20-1
cdr3_aa: CSHTGEGTEAFF
cdr3_nt: TGCAGTCATACAGGGGAAGGGACTGAAGCTTTCTTT

j_call: TRBJ2-7
d_call: TRBD2
clone_size: many
v_call: TRBV6-1
cdr3_aa: CASGWTSGFYEQYF
cdr3_nt: TGTGCCAGCGGATGGACTAGCGGCTTCTACGAGCAGTACTTC

j_call: TRBJ1-2
d_call: -
clone_size: few
v_call: TRBV9
cdr3_aa: CASSPGSWGYTF
cdr3_nt: TGTGCCAGCAGCCCCGGTTCTTGGGGCTACACCTTC

j_call: TRBJ1-2
d_call: TRBD1
clone_size: many
v_call: TRBV5-6
cdr3_aa: CASSPGGTVYGYTF
cdr3_nt: TGTGCCAGCAGTCCCGGCGGGACAGTATATGGCTACACCTTC

j_call: TRBJ2-5
d_call: -
clone_size: many
v_call: TRBV10-3
cdr3_aa: CAIGRQETQYF
cdr3_nt: TGTGCCATCGGGAGACAAGAGACCCAGTACTTC

j_call: TRBJ2-7
d_call: -
clone_size: many
v_call: TRBV3-1
cdr3_aa: CASSPRGHEQYF
cdr3_nt: TGTGCCAGCAGCCCGAGAGGTCACGAGCAGTACTTC

j_call: TRBJ2-7
d_call: -
clone_size: -
v_call: TRBV11-2
cdr3_aa: CASSSQLFRRNPFYEQYF
cdr3_nt: TGTGCCAGCAGCTCCCAACTCTTCAGACGCAATCCCTTCTACGAGCAGTACTTC

j_call: TRBJ2-1
d_call: -
clone_size: few
v_call: TRBV5-6
cdr3_aa: CASSLISGLNEQFF
cdr3_nt: TGTGCCAGCAGCTTGATTAGCGGACTCAATGAGCAGTTCTTC

j_call: TRBJ1-6
d_call: -
clone_size: -
v_call: TRBV10-3
cdr3_aa: CAISESVRGRSPLHF
cdr3_nt: TGTGCCATCAGTGAGTCAGTGCGTGGGAGGTCACCCCTCCACTTT

j_call: TRBJ2-5
d_call: -
clone_size: -
v_call: TRBV7-9
cdr3_aa: CASSRGPSAQETQYF
cdr3_nt: TGTGCCAGCAGTCGCGGACCGTCTGCCCAAGAGACCCAGTACTTC

j_call: TRBJ2-5
d_call: TRBD2
clone_size: -
v_call: TRBV15
cdr3_aa: CATSKIAGGQETQYF
cdr3_nt: TGTGCCACCAGCAAAATAGCGGGGGGCCAAGAGACCCAGTACTTC

j_call: TRBJ1-1
d_call: TRBD1
clone_size: -
v_call: TRBV7-2
cdr3_aa: CASSPVRGTEAFF
cdr3_nt: TGTGCCAGCAGCCCCGTCAGGGGGACTGAAGCTTTCTTT

j_call: TRBJ2-3
d_call: -
clone_size: -
v_call: TRBV18
cdr3_aa: CASSPWQRGTDTQYF
cdr3_nt: TGTGCCAGCTCACCCTGGCAGCGAGGCACAGATACGCAGTATTTT

j_call: TRBJ2-5
d_call: -
clone_size: -
v_call: TRBV7-8
cdr3_aa: CASSLIVQETQYF
cdr3_nt: TGTGCCAGCAGCTTAATCGTGCAAGAGACCCAGTACTTC

j_call: TRBJ2-1
d_call: TRBD2
clone_size: many
v_call: TRBV5-1
cdr3_aa: CASSFGTSGGSSYNEQFF
cdr3_nt: TGCGCCAGCAGCTTCGGGACTAGCGGGGGTAGCTCCTACAATGAGCAGTTCTTC

j_call: TRBJ1-2
d_call: TRBD1
clone_size: few
v_call: TRBV5-1
cdr3_aa: CASSLTGTGDYGYTF
cdr3_nt: TGCGCCAGCAGCCTGACCGGGACAGGGGACTATGGCTACACCTTC

j_call: TRBJ2-3
d_call: -
clone_size: few
v_call: TRBV29-1
cdr3_aa: CSVEDPRGSTDTQYF
cdr3_nt: TGCAGCGTTGAAGACCCCAGGGGAAGCACAGATACGCAGTATTTT

j_call: TRBJ1-6
d_call: TRBD1
clone_size: -
v_call: TRBV6-4
cdr3_aa: CASSPTGGRGSPLHF
cdr3_nt: TGTGCCAGCAGCCCTACAGGGGGCAGAGGTTCACCCCTCCACTTT

j_call: TRBJ1-3
d_call: -
clone_size: few
v_call: TRBV12-3/TRBV12-4
cdr3_aa: CASSLGLKASGNTIYF
cdr3_nt: TGTGCCAGCAGTTTAGGACTTAAAGCCTCTGGAAACACCATATATTTT

j_call: TRBJ2-1
d_call: -
clone_size: -
v_call: TRBV6-5
cdr3_aa: CASSYPGRTSNEQFF
cdr3_nt: TGTGCCAGCAGTTATCCGGGACGGACGAGCAATGAGCAGTTCTTC

j_call: TRBJ2-4
d_call: -
clone_size: few
v_call: TRBV5-1
cdr3_aa: CASSLGGGFVAKAHIQYF
cdr3_nt: TGCGCCAGCAGCTTGGGTGGTGGGTTTGTCGCCAAGGCTCACATTCAGTACTTC

j_call: TRBJ2-7
d_call: TRBD1
clone_size: -
v_call: TRBV4-2
cdr3_aa: CASSQDGDRARQYF
cdr3_nt: TGTGCCAGCAGCCAAGATGGGGACAGGGCAAGGCAGTACTTC

j_call: TRBJ2-2
d_call: -
clone_size: -
v_call: TRBV20-1
cdr3_aa: CSARDFYGGTGELFF
cdr3_nt: TGCAGTGCTAGAGATTTCTACGGAGGAACCGGGGAGCTGTTTTTT

j_call: TRBJ2-3
d_call: TRBD1
clone_size: -
v_call: TRBV20-1
cdr3_aa: CSARPRTGAWDTQYF
cdr3_nt: TGCAGTGCTAGACCCCGGACAGGGGCCTGGGATACGCAGTATTTT